This T cell receptor (beta chain) was recovered during a study of blood T cell repertoires in COVID-19. Study-wide background: Acute-phase and convalescent COVID-19 samples originated in the United States, Italy and Spain.

The CDR3 loop spans 13 amino acids. Trimming removed 3 bases from V and 8 bases from J; junction bases left unmatched: 6. Germline V CDR1 and CDR2: SEHNR, FQNEAQ (reference sequence). TCRdb's table, derived via immunoSEQ multiplex PCR, lists solely in-frame clones and lacks some. The sample lists about 300,000 clones; more than 75% were seen once. The chain employs TRBV7-9 and TRBJ1-2; 7 bases are shared with TRBD1. The sequenced sample consisted of peripheral blood. The sequence derives from a woman aged 40 to 50 who had recovered from COVID-19. CDR3 nucleotide sequence: TGTGCCAGCAGCTTGGGACAGAAGAGGGGCTACACCTTC. Amino acid sequence: CASSLGQKRGYTF.